The clone carrying this TCR beta chain was found many times. Amplification of TCR alpha and beta CDR3 regions from RNA used iRepertoire nested multiplex PCR. TCRdb itself ran the multiplex PCR reads through MiXCR, one entry per CDR3 protein. The table includes about 140,000 distinct CDR3 sequences, about two fifths detected once. This specimen belongs to a study of glioma-infiltrating T cells. The CDR3 totals 12 residues. V lost 6 bases and J lost 5; bases outside the gene matches: 2. From germline, CDR1 is MNHEY and CDR2 SVGEGT. The chain joins TRBV6-2 or TRBV6-3 to TRBJ1-1; TRBD1 matches at 8 bases. The specimen sequenced was glioma tissue, nonneoplastic brain tissue, or PBMCs (not recorded which). This receptor was taken from a human donor with low-grade glioma or glioblastoma, undergoing nonglioma brain surgery, or in good health (not recorded which). CDR3 sequence: CASRTGVTEAFF. The CDR3 DNA reads TGTGCCAGCAGGACAGGGGTTACTGAAGCTTTCTTT.